Below are 31 T cell receptor beta chains sequenced from a single sample in a study of human T cells and chemical hapten exposure. TCRdb reprocessed the RACE reads with MiXCR, giving one entry per CDR3 protein. The sample holds 70,000 to 100,000 distinct CDR3 sequences; about 8% are singletons and the top ten take 1.5% to 1.8%. Indicated time point: patch test 1, 2 weeks after DPC sensitization. The treatment: therapeutic diphenylcyclopropenone sensitization with weekly scalp DPC. The material sequenced was whole blood, taken in connection with sensitization to the hapten diphenylcyclopropenone (DPC). The receptors were sampled from a woman aged 25-40 years with alopecia areata. Some clones in this sample may be carry-over from other donors' samples.

This clonotype has a count of ten or more. The genes are TRBV12-5 and TRBJ2-1; perhaps TRBD2 as D (5 bases). The CDR3 sequence is 12 residues long. In germline, CDR1 is LGHNT, CDR2 FRNRAP. The ends were cut back, 2 bases at V and 10 bases at J, with 9 bases in the middle. The CDR3 DNA sequence: TGTGCTAGTGGTTTGCATCCGGGGGAGCAGTTCTTC. Translating it yields CASGLHPGEQFF. The full variable domain, in which reference TRBV12-5 and TRBJ2-1 provide the parts outside the CDR3, is DARVTQTPRHKVTEMGQEVTMRCQPILGHNTVFWYRQTMMQGLELLAYFRNRAPLDDSGMPKDRFSAEMPDATLATLKIQPSEPRDSAVYFCASGLHPGEQFFGPGTRLTVL.

The chain joins TRBV5-1 to TRBJ1-4; TRBD1 is a possible D gene (6 bases). The germline gives CDR1 SGHRS, CDR2 YFSETQ. Trimming stripped 5 bases from V and 5 bases from J, with 16 bases between. CDR3 length: 15 residues. CDR3 DNA sequence: TGCGCCAGCAGTACCGGGACAAGTCTAAATGAAAAACTGTTTTTT. Amino acid sequence: CASSTGTSLNEKLFF.

This clonotype was picked up many times. The gene calls are TRBV5-1 and TRBJ2-3; TRBD2 might be the D (7 bases). This CDR3 has 14 amino acids. The V end lost 8 bases, the J end lost 3 bases, and 16 bases lay between the germline ends. Germline V gene lookup returns CDR1 SGHRS and CDR2 YFSETQ. CDR3 loop: CASREGGPTDTQYF. CDR3 bases: TGCGCCAGTAGAGAGGGGGGGCCTACAGATACGCAGTATTTT.

This clonotype was seen at least ten times. The CDR3 here is CAISPGADTSSGANVLTF. CDR3 bases: TGTGCCATCAGTCCGGGGGCCGACACCAGTTCTGGGGCCAACGTCCTGACTTTC. The chain uses TRBV10-3 and TRBJ2-6, with D perhaps TRBD1 or TRBD2 (6 bases each). Germline loops: CDR1 ENHRY, CDR2 SYGVKD. Trimming removed 5 bases from V and 1 base from J, with 18 bases in between. The CDR3 spans 18 residues.

At least ten counts were recorded for this clonotype. The V call is TRBV12-3 or TRBV12-4, the J call TRBJ2-3, with D maybe TRBD2 (5 bases). The V and J ends lost 3 bases and 0 bases respectively, with 13 bases between them. The CDR3 is 16 residues long. The CDR3 sequence: CASSFPRGTSTDTQYF. The CDR3 nucleotides read TGTGCCAGCAGTTTCCCCCGGGGTACGAGCACAGATACGCAGTATTTT.

This clonotype was found many times. The V gene is TRBV12-3 or TRBV12-4, the J gene TRBJ1-2, with TRBD1 as a possible D gene (6 bases). Between the trimmed V and J ends, which lost 5 bases and 5 bases, there was a span of 12 bases. The CDR3 runs to 13 residues. The CDR3 nucleotides read TGTGCCAGCAGTGAGGGACACGCTTATGGCTACACCTTC. Its protein is CASSEGHAYGYTF.

This chain uses TRBV7-2 with TRBJ1-2; perhaps TRBD1 as D (6 bases). The CDR3 covers 15 residues. The germline CDR1 and CDR2 sequences are SGHTA and FQGNSA. Trimming cost V 1 base and J 3 bases, with 12 bases left between them. The CDR3: CASSLVWTDYYGYTF. CDR3 sequence (DNA): TGTGCCAGCAGCTTAGTCTGGACAGACTACTATGGCTACACCTTC.

This clonotype was recorded many times. The chain uses TRBV14 and TRBJ2-3; 7 bases align to TRBD1. Losses at the gene ends were 1 base for V and 5 bases for J; bases not matched to a gene: 0. This CDR3 comprises 13 residues. Looked up from germline, CDR1 is SGHDN and CDR2 is FVKESK. CDR3 sequence reads: CASSQAGGDTQYF. The CDR3 DNA sequence: TGTGCCAGCAGCCAAGCAGGGGGAGATACGCAGTATTTT.

There are many counts of this clonotype. The chain combines TRBV3-1 with TRBJ2-3, with D maybe TRBD1 (6 bases). There are 16 residues in the CDR3. Per germline, CDR1 LGHDT and CDR2 YNNKEL (reference sequence). The V gene lost 4 bases and the J gene lost 0 bases, with 14 bases spanning the gap. This chain's CDR3 is CASSLGTSLSTDTQYF. The CDR3 DNA is TGTGCCAGCAGCCTTGGGACATCCCTTAGCACAGATACGCAGTATTTT.

This clonotype showed up many times. The CDR3 here is CASSYTESAFF. The CDR3 nucleotides read TGTGCCAGCAGTTATACAGAATCAGCTTTCTTT. The rearrangement joins TRBV12-3 or TRBV12-4 to TRBJ1-1; no clear D. V shed 4 bases and J shed 10 bases, with 10 bases lying between them. The CDR3 has 11 residues.

The table lists this clonotype with many counts. The CDR3 coding sequence is TGTGCCAGCAGTTACTCGACTAGCGGGGATCCCCCCGGGAGTACAGATACGCAGTATTTT. Amino acid sequence: CASSYSTSGDPPGSTDTQYF. This chain connects TRBV6-2 or TRBV6-3 to TRBJ2-3; 11 bases are a match to TRBD2. The CDR3 covers 20 residues. V shed 0 bases and J 3 bases; nucleotides not matched to a gene: 14. CDR1 and CDR2 from the germline V gene are MNHEY and SVGEGT.

This clonotype was seen once. A much larger clone differs from this one at a single base, so this may be a read error. The V call is TRBV5-6, the J call TRBJ2-1, with 7 positions matching TRBD1. V lost 4 bases and J lost 8; bases outside the gene matches: 12. This CDR3 has 15 amino acids. Germline V CDR1 and CDR2: SGHDT, YYEEEE. CDR3 nucleotides: TGTGCCAGCAGCCTATTAGGGGGCGGTAGCGATGAGCAGTTCTTC. Its translation is CASSLLGGGSDEQFF.

As for this clonotype: An end of the junction differs from the germline gene, which may be a read error. V usage is TRBV7-6 and J usage is TRBJ2-3; TRBD2 matches at 13 bases. Germline values: CDR1 SGHVS, CDR2 FNYEAQ. The CDR3 extends over 16 amino acids. CDR3 nucleotide sequence: TGTACCAGCAGCCGACTAGCGGGGGGTAGCACAGATACGCAGTATTTT. Translating it yields CTSSRLAGGSTDTQYF.

The chain employs TRBV11-3 and TRBJ2-1; no reliable D call. The ends were cut back, 2 bases at V and 9 bases at J, with 11 bases in the middle. Germline CDR1 reads SGHNT; CDR2 reads YENEEA. CDR3 size: 13 residues. CDR3 nucleotides: TGTGCCAGCAGCTTAAGTTCTCTAGTTGAGCAGTTCTTC. The encoded protein is CASSLSSLVEQFF.

This clonotype turned up a few times. This sequence joins TRBV6-5 and TRBJ2-2; D is undetermined. Germline lookup yields CDR1 MNHEY and CDR2 SVGAGI. CDR3 length: 15 amino acids. With 5 bases removed from V and 4 bases from J, the gap between germline ends came to 14 bases. As DNA, the CDR3 is TGTGCCAGCAGTCTGAAACCGAGTCCCACCGGGGAGCTGTTTTTT. Its translation is CASSLKPSPTGELFF.

Comments on this clonotype: A much larger clone differs from this one at a single base, so this may be a read error. Written as DNA, the CDR3 is TGCAGCGTTGAAGAGGGGGACAGTAAATATAACTATGGCTACACCTTC. Translation: CSVEEGDSKYNYGYTF. The chain has TRBV29-1 and TRBJ1-2; 7 bases are shared with TRBD1. Germline V gene lookup returns CDR1 SQVTM and CDR2 ANQGSEA. The CDR3 length is 16 residues. After removal of 0 bases from V and 1 base from J, the junction contained 8 bases not matched to a gene.

The rearrangement links TRBV24-1 to TRBJ2-3; 9 nucleotides match TRBD1. Germline V gene lookup returns CDR1 KGHDR and CDR2 SFDVKD. The CDR3 is made up of 13 amino acids. Trimming took 9 bases from V and 3 from J; bases not matched to a gene: 3. CDR3 protein: CATGGQGTDTQYF. CDR3 in DNA: TGTGCCACCGGCGGACAGGGGACAGATACGCAGTATTTT.

This clonotype came up many times. This chain joins TRBV4-1 and TRBJ2-7; 8 bases map to TRBD1. In germline, CDR1 is MGHRA, CDR2 YSYEKL. This CDR3 region has 14 residues. V shed 1 base, J shed 2 bases, and the junction held 1 base outside the gene matches. The CDR3 sequence is CASSQVDRAYEQYF. The CDR3 nucleotides read TGCGCCAGCAGCCAAGTGGACAGGGCCTACGAGCAGTACTTC.

The rearrangement links TRBV7-6 to TRBJ2-3; 9 nucleotides line up with TRBD1. V was clipped by 3 bases and J by 1 base; unmatched bases: 11. The CDR3 covers 18 residues. Germline values: CDR1 SGHVS, CDR2 FNYEAQ. The CDR3 region is CASSFFPSTGGGTDTQYF. In nucleotides, the CDR3 is TGTGCCAGCAGCTTTTTCCCCTCAACAGGGGGCGGCACAGATACGCAGTATTTT.

This clonotype was seen ten or more times. The chain uses TRBV2 and TRBJ1-4; D is uncertain. The CDR3 contains 14 residues. Trimming took off 7 bases at V and 8 bases at J, with 17 bases between the two ends. The germline V gene encodes CDR1 SNHLY and CDR2 FYNNEI. CDR3 protein: CASMGSAKAEKLFF. The DNA of the CDR3 is TGTGCCAGCATGGGGTCAGCGAAAGCGGAAAAACTGTTTTTT. Filled out from reference TRBV2 and TRBJ1-4, the complete variable domain reads EPEVTQTPSHQVTQMGQEVILRCVPISNHLYFYWYRQILGQKVEFLVSFYNNEISEKSEIFDDQFSVERPDGSNFTLKIRSTKLEDSAMYFCASMGSAKAEKLFFGSGTQLSVL.

This clonotype was counted a few times. An end of the junction differs from the germline gene, which may be a read error. V and J are TRBV30 and TRBJ2-5; TRBD1 or TRBD2 may be the D gene (5 bases each). The germline V gene encodes CDR1 GTSNPN and CDR2 SVGIG (reference sequence). The CDR3 contains 10 residues. The DNA for the CDR3 is TGTGCCTGGAGACCGGGACCCCAAGGCTTC. Protein sequence: CAWRPGPQGF.

This clonotype was counted at least ten times. The rearrangement joins TRBV6-6 to TRBJ1-4; D unresolved. Germline V CDR1 and CDR2: MNHNY, SVGAGI (reference sequence). Trimming took off 4 bases at V and 0 bases at J, with 9 bases between the two ends. The CDR3 loop spans 15 amino acids. This CDR3 reads CASSSQLATNEKLFF. For the CDR3, the DNA is TGTGCCAGCAGTTCTCAGCTAGCAACTAATGAAAAACTGTTTTTT.

This clonotype was seen more than once but under ten times. V is TRBV6-5 and J is TRBJ1-2; D unresolved. The germline V gene has CDR1 MNHEY and CDR2 SVGAGI. V was cut by 6 bases and J by 3 bases, with 11 bases left in between. The CDR3 length is 13 residues. CDR3 in DNA: TGTGCCAGCAGAACCCGCAGACACTATGGCTACACCTTC. As protein: CASRTRRHYGYTF.

This clonotype was recorded at least ten times. This sequence joins TRBV30 and TRBJ2-7, with D perhaps given as TRBD1 or TRBD2 (6 bases each). V was cut by 3 bases and J by 0 bases, with 12 bases left in between. Germline assignment: CDR1 GTSNPN and CDR2 SVGIG (reference sequence). The CDR3 contains 14 residues. The DNA of the CDR3 is TGTGCCTGGAGCAAGGGGGGAAGCTCCTACGAGCAGTACTTC. Its translation is CAWSKGGSSYEQYF.

The chain carries TRBV4-2 and TRBJ1-1, with D maybe TRBD1 (6 bases). CDR3 size: 17 residues. V gave up 0 bases and J gave up 0 bases, with 14 bases separating them. The germline gives CDR1 LGHNA, CDR2 YNFKEQ. The CDR3 loop is CASSQEQGPAMNTEAFF. The CDR3 DNA is TGTGCCAGCAGCCAAGAACAGGGCCCAGCCATGAACACTGAAGCTTTCTTT.

This clonotype showed up many times. The V and J genes are TRBV3-1 and TRBJ1-6; D remains unclear. V gave up 5 bases and J gave up 7 bases, with 12 bases separating them. Germline lookup yields CDR1 LGHDT and CDR2 YNNKEL (reference sequence). The CDR3 is 14 residues long. In DNA form, the CDR3 reads TGTGCCAGCAGCATTGAGGGAAGAAATTCACCCCTCCACTTT. This codes for CASSIEGRNSPLHF.

This clonotype was detected ten times or more. The chain uses TRBV10-3 and TRBJ1-6; D not certain. CDR1 and CDR2 (germline): ENHRY, SYGVKD. V was shortened by 2 bases and J by 7 bases, with 6 bases between the two germline ends. The length of the CDR3 is 13 residues. DNA for the CDR3: TGTGCCATCAGTGAGACAGAGAATTCACCCCTCCACTTT. Protein sequence: CAISETENSPLHF.

This clonotype was found a few times. The chain couples TRBV12-3 or TRBV12-4 to TRBJ2-1, with 7 bases fitting TRBD2. The CDR3 is made up of 13 amino acids. With V trimmed by 6 bases and J by 5 bases, 4 bases remained unmatched. CDR3 DNA sequence: TGTGCCAGCAGACCCGGGACTAACAATGAGCAGTTCTTC. Its translation is CASRPGTNNEQFF.

This clonotype showed up many times. The chain combines TRBV6-5 with TRBJ2-7; TRBD1 matches 9 bases. The CDR3 sequence is 14 residues long. V lost 5 bases, J lost 3 bases, and 5 bases stayed unmatched. From germline, CDR1 is MNHEY and CDR2 SVGAGI. The CDR3 DNA is TGTGCCAGCAGTGCCGGGACAGGGCTCTACGAGCAGTACTTC. Its protein product is CASSAGTGLYEQYF.

Many counts were recorded for this clonotype. The chain carries TRBV7-2 and TRBJ2-5; D ambiguous. V lost 4 bases, J lost 2 bases, and 14 bases lay in between. There are 15 residues in the CDR3. Per germline, CDR1 SGHTA and CDR2 FQGNSA. CDR3 sequence: CASSSRMLGQETQYF. The CDR3 bases are TGTGCCAGCAGCTCGAGGATGCTCGGGCAAGAGACCCAGTACTTC.

This rearrangement joins TRBV5-1 to TRBJ1-1, with D perhaps TRBD1 (5 bases). Deletions cut 7 bases from V and 6 bases from J, with 19 bases between. From germline, CDR1 is SGHRS and CDR2 YFSETQ. CDR3 length equals 14 residues. The CDR3 region is CASARVMGEAEAFF. The CDR3 coding sequence is TGCGCCAGCGCACGGGTAATGGGGGAGGCTGAAGCTTTCTTT.